These T cell receptor beta chains were read from a single sample in a study of blood T cell repertoires in COVID-19. Assay used: immunoSEQ multiplex PCR; TCRdb lists only in-frame clones, some missing. The sample carries 150,000 to 200,000 clones, 90% recorded once. Input material: peripheral blood. The receptors were sampled from a man aged 45 to 65 with acute or convalescent COVID-19. The CDR3 runs from the conserved cysteine through the conserved F or W. Each record gives: CDR3 DNA, CDR3 protein, clone size, V gene, D gene, J gene. D genes are given only for firm matches. Part of the rows lack a size; the others show once, few, many or a class for expanded clones.

TGTGCCAGCAGTTTGACTCATAGCAATCAGCCCCAGCATTTT,CASSLTHSNQPQHF,NA,TRBV28,NA,TRBJ1-5
TGTGCCAGCAGTACCACAGGGGAGTTGCTTCGGAGTACTGATCAGCCCCAGCATTTT,CASSTTGELLRSTDQPQHF,NA,TRBV27,TRBD1,TRBJ1-5
TGTGCAAGTCGCTTACTGCGAAGGAGAGCAACTAATGAAAAACTGTTTTTT,CASRLLRRRATNEKLFF,NA,TRBV12-2,NA,TRBJ1-4
TGTGCCAGCAGCTTAGTTTTCGGTCTTAGGCAGGGGGAGGAAAAACTGTTTTTT,CASSLVFGLRQGEEKLFF,once,TRBV7-2,TRBD1,TRBJ1-4
TGTGCCAGCAGTCCTAGACAGGGGGCCTTGAACACTGAAGCTTTCTTT,CASSPRQGALNTEAFF,NA,TRBV27,TRBD1,TRBJ1-1
TGTGCCAGTGAGCGAACAGGGGGACGTGGCTACACCTTC,CASERTGGRGYTF,NA,TRBV12-3/TRBV12-4,TRBD1,TRBJ1-2
TGTGCCAGCAGCTTAGCGGTCTCAGGCACCGGGGAGCTGTTTTTT,CASSLAVSGTGELFF,NA,TRBV7-2,NA,TRBJ2-2
TGCAGTGCCTGGGCCCGGAACGAGCAGTTCTTC,CSAWARNEQFF,NA,TRBV20-1,NA,TRBJ2-1
TGCGCCAGCAGTGAGATGGGGCCCGCCGGGGAGCTGTTTTTT,CASSEMGPAGELFF,NA,TRBV10-2,NA,TRBJ2-2
TGCGCCAGCAGTGAGTCAGCGGGAGGGTCCTACGAGCAGTACTTC,CASSESAGGSYEQYF,NA,TRBV10-1,TRBD2,TRBJ2-7
TGTGCCAGCAGCTTAGTTTCGGGAGGGCCCGGGGAAAACATTCAGTACTTC,CASSLVSGGPGENIQYF,NA,TRBV7-8,TRBD2,TRBJ2-4
TGTGCCAGCAGCTGGGTAGCGGGAGCAAATGAGCAGTTCTTC,CASSWVAGANEQFF,NA,TRBV5-6,TRBD2,TRBJ2-1
TGTGCCATCAGTCCCAAAGCAGACAGGGATGGTCAGCCCCAGCATTTT,CAISPKADRDGQPQHF,many,TRBV10-3,TRBD1,TRBJ1-5
TGTGCCAGCGGTAGGACTAGCGTTTACAATGAGCAGTTCTTC,CASGRTSVYNEQFF,NA,TRBV2,TRBD2,TRBJ2-1
TGTGCCAGCAGGACGGCGGGGACTCCGACTAATGAGCAGTTCTTC,CASRTAGTPTNEQFF,NA,TRBV6-6,NA,TRBJ2-1
TGTGCCAGCAGTCCTACAGCGCGGAGGCAGTTCAGTAATTCACCCCTCCACTTT,CASSPTARRQFSNSPLHF,NA,TRBV6-6,NA,TRBJ1-6
TGTGCCAGCAGTGATAGCGGGATGCAAGAGACCCAGTACTTC,CASSDSGMQETQYF,NA,TRBV2,TRBD2,TRBJ2-5
TGTGCCAGCAGTCCCTCGGTCTACTCGATCACCGGGGAGCTGTTTTTT,CASSPSVYSITGELFF,once,TRBV28,NA,TRBJ2-2
TGTGCCAGCAGCCAGGCCGGGACAGCCTACTATGGCTACACCTTC,CASSQAGTAYYGYTF,NA,TRBV11-2,TRBD1,TRBJ1-2
TGTGCCAGCAGTTTTTTGCGGACTAGGTGGTTCTTC,CASSFLRTRWFF,once,TRBV12-3/TRBV12-4,TRBD2,TRBJ2-1
TGTGCCAGCAGCCCATTACAGGGGAACGACTCACCCCTCCACTTT,CASSPLQGNDSPLHF,NA,TRBV5-4,TRBD1,TRBJ1-6
TGTGCCAGCAGTAATCTGGACAGTGATGAAAAACTGTTTTTT,CASSNLDSDEKLFF,NA,TRBV28,NA,TRBJ1-4
TGTGCCACCTTGGGACAGGGCCAAGAGACCCAGTACTTC,CATLGQGQETQYF,NA,TRBV19,TRBD1,TRBJ2-5
TGTGCCAGTAGTATAGGGCTAGCGGGAGGGGCCGGGGATACGCAGTATTTT,CASSIGLAGGAGDTQYF,NA,TRBV19,TRBD2,TRBJ2-3
TGTGCCTGGAGTACCGGGACAACCACCGGGGAGCTGTTTTTT,CAWSTGTTTGELFF,NA,TRBV30,NA,TRBJ2-2
TGTGCCAGCAGCCCCGGGACAGGGATCTCACCCCTCCACTTT,CASSPGTGISPLHF,NA,TRBV27,TRBD1,TRBJ1-6
TGTGCCAGCAGCATCCCGTCTCAGGGATTGAACACTGAAGCTTTCTTT,CASSIPSQGLNTEAFF,once,TRBV28,NA,TRBJ1-1
TGTGCCATCAGTGGGGCTAGCGAGAACACCGGGGAGCTGTTTTTT,CAISGASENTGELFF,NA,TRBV10-3,NA,TRBJ2-2
TGTGCCAGCAGCCCGAGCGGGGGGGCCACCGGGGAGCTGTTTTTT,CASSPSGGATGELFF,once,TRBV7-2,TRBD2,TRBJ2-2
TGTGCCACCAGGCGGGGGCCGCAAGAGACCCAGTACTTC,CATRRGPQETQYF,once,TRBV24-1,NA,TRBJ2-5
TGTGCCAGCAGTCGATTTCAGATCACAGATACGCAGTATTTT,CASSRFQITDTQYF,NA,TRBV6-6,NA,TRBJ2-3
TGTGCCAGCAGCTTAGACAGGGTCTATAATTCACCCCTCCACTTT,CASSLDRVYNSPLHF,NA,TRBV7-9,NA,TRBJ1-6
TGCGCCAGCAGCTTGGGGGGCCCCTCCTATAATTCACCCCTCCACTTT,CASSLGGPSYNSPLHF,NA,TRBV5-1,NA,TRBJ1-6
TGTGCCAGCAGCCAGGGACAGGGGGCGAACACCATATATTTT,CASSQGQGANTIYF,NA,TRBV5-6,TRBD1,TRBJ1-3
TGTGCCAGCAGCCAAGACCTAACAACTAATGAAAAACTGTTTTTT,CASSQDLTTNEKLFF,NA,TRBV4-2,NA,TRBJ1-4
TGTGCCAGCAGCTCTCCCGCCGGGGAGCTGTTTTTT,CASSSPAGELFF,NA,TRBV11-3,NA,TRBJ2-2
TGTGCCAGCAGCCTCGACAGGGAGCGACTAGCGGGGGACAATGAGCAGTTCTTC,CASSLDRERLAGDNEQFF,NA,TRBV7-2,TRBD2,TRBJ2-1